This section outlines one T cell receptor beta chain sequence together with its context. Profiling relied on immunoSEQ multiplex PCR, and the TCRdb table lists in-frame clones only, not all of them. Of some 41,000 clones in the sample, around 83% are singletons; the top ten hold about 16%. These data come from a study of OX40 agonist ivuxolimab in advanced cancers. The V gene's germline CDR1 is MNHNY and CDR2 SVGAGI (reference sequence). The CDR3 has 12 residues. With 5 bases removed from V and 9 bases from J, the gap between germline ends came to 11 bases. The rearrangement uses TRBV6-6 and TRBJ1-5; D is unresolved. Here the sequenced sample was CD4+ or CD8+ T cells sorted from blood, taken in a trial of the OX40 agonist ivuxolimab. This TCR was recovered from an adult with an advanced solid tumor such as melanoma, head and neck, liver or kidney cancer. The CDR3 DNA sequence: TGTGCCAGCAGTCACGGACTCGGGCCCCAGCATTTT. It yields the protein CASSHGLGPQHF.